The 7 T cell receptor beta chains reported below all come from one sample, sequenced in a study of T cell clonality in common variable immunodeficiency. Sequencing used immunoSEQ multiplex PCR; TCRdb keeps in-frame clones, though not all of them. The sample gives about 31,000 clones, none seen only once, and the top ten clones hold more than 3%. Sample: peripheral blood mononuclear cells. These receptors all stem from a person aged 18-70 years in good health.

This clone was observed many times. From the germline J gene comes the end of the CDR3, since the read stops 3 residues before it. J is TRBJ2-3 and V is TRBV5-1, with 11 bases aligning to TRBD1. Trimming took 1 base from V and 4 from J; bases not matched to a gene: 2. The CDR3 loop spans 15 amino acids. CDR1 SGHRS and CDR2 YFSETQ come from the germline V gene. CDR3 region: CASSLRGQGADTQYF. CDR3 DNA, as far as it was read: TGCGCCAGCAGCTTGAGGGGACAGGGGGCAGATACG.

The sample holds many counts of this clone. This chain's CDR3 is CASRDFDRANTEAFF. CDR3 DNA (partial): TGTGCCAGTAGGGATTTTGACAGGGCGAACACTGAA. This rearrangement joins TRBV19 to TRBJ1-1, with 7 bases identical to TRBD1. The read halts 3 residues ahead of the CDR3 end, with the missing end drawn from the germline J gene. The CDR3 is made up of 15 amino acids. Germline lookup yields CDR1 LNHDA and CDR2 SQIVND (reference sequence). Losses at the gene ends were 6 bases for V and 1 base for J; bases not matched to a gene: 8.

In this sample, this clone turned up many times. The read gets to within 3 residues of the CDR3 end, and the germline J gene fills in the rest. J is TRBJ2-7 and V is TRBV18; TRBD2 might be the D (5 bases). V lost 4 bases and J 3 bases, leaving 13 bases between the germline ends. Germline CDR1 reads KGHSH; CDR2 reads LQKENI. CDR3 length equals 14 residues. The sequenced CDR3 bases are TGTGCCAGCTCACAGTCTAGCTGGGACTACGAG. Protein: CASSQSSWDYE. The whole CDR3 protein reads CASSQSSWDYEQYF.

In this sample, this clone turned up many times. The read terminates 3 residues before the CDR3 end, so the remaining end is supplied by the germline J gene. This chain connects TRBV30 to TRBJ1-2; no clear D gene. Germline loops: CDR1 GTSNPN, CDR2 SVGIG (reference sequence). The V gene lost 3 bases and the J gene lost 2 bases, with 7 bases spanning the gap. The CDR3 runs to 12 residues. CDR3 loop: CAWRRLNYGYTF. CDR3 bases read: TGTGCCTGGAGGAGGCTGAACTATGGC.

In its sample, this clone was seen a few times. The CDR3 here is CAAGGGRRNDYTF. The DNA read from the CDR3 is TGTGCCGCAGGGGGCGGGAGGAGGAATGAC. The chain carries TRBV7-9 and TRBJ1-2; TRBD1 agrees at 8 bases. The read halts 3 residues ahead of the CDR3 end, with the missing end drawn from the germline J gene. Germline V gene data show CDR1 as SEHNR and CDR2 as FQNEAQ (reference sequence). The CDR3 totals 13 residues.

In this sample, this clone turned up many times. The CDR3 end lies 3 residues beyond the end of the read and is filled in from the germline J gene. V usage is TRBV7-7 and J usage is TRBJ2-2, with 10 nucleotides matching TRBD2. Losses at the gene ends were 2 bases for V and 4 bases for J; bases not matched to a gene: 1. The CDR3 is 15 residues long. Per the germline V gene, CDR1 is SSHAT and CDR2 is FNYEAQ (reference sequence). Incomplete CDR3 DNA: TGTGCCAGCAGCTTACTAGCGGGAGTCACCGGGGAG. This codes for CASSLLAGVTGE. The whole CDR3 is CASSLLAGVTGELFF. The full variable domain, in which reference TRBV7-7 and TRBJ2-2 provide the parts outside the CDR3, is GAGVSQSPRYKVTKRGQDVTLRCDPISSHATLYWYQQALGQGPEFLTYFNYEAQPDKSGLPSDRFSAERPEGSISTLTIQRTEQRDSAMYRCASSLLAGVTGELFFGEGSRLTVL.

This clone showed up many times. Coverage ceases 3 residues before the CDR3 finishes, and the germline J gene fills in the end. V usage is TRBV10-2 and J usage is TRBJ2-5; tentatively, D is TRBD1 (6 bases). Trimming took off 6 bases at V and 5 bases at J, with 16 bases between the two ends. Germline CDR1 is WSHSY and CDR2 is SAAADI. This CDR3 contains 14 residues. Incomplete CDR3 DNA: TGCGCCAGCAGCCGGACAGCCCTTGGGGAGACC. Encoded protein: CASSRTALGET. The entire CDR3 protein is CASSRTALGETQYF.